These 18 T cell receptor beta chains originate from one sample sequenced in a study of T cell responses to AZD1222 COVID-19 vaccine. Produced via immunoSEQ multiplex PCR; TCRdb's table is partial and in-frame only. Among fewer than 200,000 clones, 85% to 95% were seen once, and the ten largest hold over 9.5%. Here the sequenced sample was peripheral blood, taken on day 0 of AZD1222 vaccination. The receptors shown here come from an adult in good health.

This sequence joins TRBV19 and TRBJ2-6; D is perhaps TRBD1 (6 bases). V was clipped by 6 bases and J by 2 bases, with 11 bases between them. The length of the CDR3 is 15 residues. CDR1 is LNHDA, CDR2 SQIVND, per germline (reference sequence). The CDR3 protein is CASSAGETGANVLTF. CDR3 DNA sequence: TGTGCCAGTAGCGCAGGGGAGACTGGGGCCAACGTCCTGACTTTC. Looking up the rest from reference TRBV19 and TRBJ2-6 gives the full variable domain: DGGITQSPKYLFRKEGQNVTLSCEQNLNHDAMYWYRQDPGQGLRLIYYSQIVNDFQKGDIAEGYSVSREKKESFPLTVTSAQKNPTAFYLCASSAGETGANVLTFGAGSRLTVL.

The V and J genes are TRBV5-6 and TRBJ2-7; either TRBD1 or TRBD2 may supply D (5 bases each). V was clipped by 3 bases and J by 2 bases, with 15 bases between them. This CDR3 region has 15 residues. Germline V gene data show CDR1 as SGHDT and CDR2 as YYEEEE. The CDR3 loop reads CASSSSRDGPYEQYF. The DNA of the CDR3 is TGTGCCAGCAGCTCTAGCCGGGACGGGCCCTACGAGCAGTACTTC.

The chain's CDR3 is CASSPLGQGARNTIYF. CDR3 nucleotide sequence: TGTGCCAGCAGTCCCCTGGGACAGGGGGCGAGAAACACCATATATTTT. The chain uses TRBV27 and TRBJ1-3, with 12 nucleotides matching TRBD1. The V gene end was trimmed by 5 bases and the J gene end by 5 bases; junction bases not matched to a gene: 7. The CDR3 length is 16 residues. Germline assignment: CDR1 MNHEY and CDR2 SMNVEV (reference sequence).

The chain employs TRBV27 and TRBJ1-5; possibly TRBD1 for D (5 bases). Germline V gene lookup returns CDR1 MNHEY and CDR2 SMNVEV (reference sequence). The CDR3 runs to 17 residues. Trimming stripped 8 bases from V and 9 bases from J, with 29 bases between. The CDR3 sequence: CASRRFTGDGIGWPQHF. DNA of the CDR3: TGTGCCAGCCGAAGATTTACCGGGGACGGGATTGGATGGCCCCAGCATTTT.

The chain has TRBV7-9 and TRBJ2-5; TRBD1 or TRBD2 may be the D gene (6 bases each). The CDR3 sequence is 19 residues long. Trimming stripped 4 bases from V and 1 base from J, with 25 bases between. Germline CDR1 reads SEHNR; CDR2 reads FQNEAQ (reference sequence). The CDR3 region has the DNA TGTGCCAGCAGCTCGTCCGGGGGCCCCTCCCTGTCACCCCAAGAGACCCAGTACTTC. Protein: CASSSSGGPSLSPQETQYF.

The chain couples TRBV7-2 to TRBJ1-3; possible D gene TRBD1, 6 bases. The V gene lost 5 bases and the J gene lost 11 bases, with 22 bases spanning the gap. This CDR3 has 15 residues. The germline V gene has CDR1 SGHTA and CDR2 FQGNSA. As DNA, the CDR3 is TGTGCCAGCAGCATGGGGGACATCCTGGCGGGGTCCATATATTTT. It is translated as CASSMGDILAGSIYF.

CDR3: CASSSELAGGTNEQFF. The CDR3 nucleotides are TGTGCCAGCAGCTCTGAACTAGCGGGGGGAACTAATGAGCAGTTCTTC. The chain carries TRBV6-6 and TRBJ2-1, with 12 bases lining up with TRBD2. The J segment lost 7 bases and the V segment lost 6 bases, leaving 10 bases of the junction unmatched. The CDR3 is 16 residues long. Germline lookup yields CDR1 MNHNY and CDR2 SVGAGI (reference sequence).

The chain is built from TRBV5-6 and TRBJ2-7; TRBD1 agrees at 7 bases. Germline trimming cut 4 bases from V and 5 bases from J; bases unmatched to any gene: 3. The CDR3 extends over 12 amino acids. Looked up from germline, CDR1 is SGHDT and CDR2 is YYEEEE. The CDR3 loop is CASSPGQDEQYF. The CDR3 DNA reads as TGTGCCAGCAGCCCCGGACAGGACGAGCAGTACTTC.

J is TRBJ1-3 and V is TRBV5-1; 7 bases are shared with TRBD1. CDR1 and CDR2 (germline): SGHRS, YFSETQ. The V segment lost 4 bases and the J segment 4 bases; nucleotides outside the gene matches: 8. The CDR3 totals 15 residues. CDR3 region: CASSTMTGQGNTIYF. CDR3 nucleotide sequence: TGCGCCAGCAGCACCATGACAGGGCAAGGAAACACCATATATTTT.

The rearrangement links TRBV5-1 to TRBJ1-2; TRBD1 might be the D (5 bases). CDR1 is SGHRS, CDR2 YFSETQ, per germline. There are 16 residues in the CDR3. V lost 4 bases, J lost 3 bases, and 19 bases lay in between. CDR3 bases: TGCGCCAGCAGCCTGGGCGGGCAGAGGGGAGACTATGGCTACACCTTC. It specifies CASSLGGQRGDYGYTF.

By sample fraction, this clone is medium-sized. The V gene is TRBV7-9, the J gene TRBJ2-7; 8 nucleotides line up with TRBD2. Germline CDR1 SEHNR, CDR2 FQNEAQ (reference sequence). The CDR3 runs 13 residues. J lost 2 bases, V lost 5 bases, and 2 bases had no gene match. The CDR3 nucleotides are TGTGCCAGCAGCCAGGGACTAGCCTACGAGCAGTACTTC. Translating gives CASSQGLAYEQYF.

The V call is TRBV12-5, the J call TRBJ1-2; perhaps TRBD1 as D (6 bases). Germline V gene data show CDR1 as LGHNT and CDR2 as FRNRAP. The CDR3 runs 13 residues. V was clipped by 1 base and J by 5 bases, with 8 bases between them. The CDR3 sequence: CASGLGTGYGYTF. In DNA, the CDR3 is TGTGCTAGTGGTTTGGGTACAGGGTATGGCTACACCTTC.

This clone was recorded once. CDR3 in amino acids: CASSLEDPVNTEAFF. The CDR3 DNA sequence: TGTGCCAGCAGTTTAGAGGACCCAGTGAACACTGAAGCTTTCTTT. The chain carries TRBV28 and TRBJ1-1; no clear D gene. The CDR3 contains 15 residues. CDR1 is MDHEN and CDR2 is SYDVKM in the germline V gene. Trimming removed 2 bases from V and 0 bases from J, with 10 bases in between.

The V call is TRBV7-6, the J call TRBJ1-1; D unclear. From germline, CDR1 is SGHVS and CDR2 FNYEAQ. Trimming cost V 7 bases and J 4 bases, with 13 bases left between them. CDR3 size: 13 residues. In DNA, the CDR3 is TGTGCCAGCACTCTCGGGTGGGGCACTGAAGCTTTCTTT. This encodes CASTLGWGTEAFF.

As DNA, the CDR3 is TGTGCCAGCAGTTGGGGACAGGGTTTGGGCTACACCTTC. Its protein product is CASSWGQGLGYTF. The V gene is TRBV27, the J gene TRBJ1-2; 9 positions agree with TRBD1. This CDR3 has 13 residues. V was clipped by 4 bases and J by 8 bases; unmatched bases: 5. CDR1 and CDR2 from the germline V gene are MNHEY and SMNVEV (reference sequence).

The CDR3, as DNA: TGTGCCAGCAGCTTAACCGGTAGGCTAGCGGGAGGACGGGAGACCCAGTACTTC. It translates to CASSLTGRLAGGRETQYF. V usage is TRBV7-9 and J usage is TRBJ2-5; TRBD2 aligns across 11 bases. The germline V gene encodes CDR1 SEHNR and CDR2 FQNEAQ (reference sequence). V was pared by 2 bases and J by 5 bases, with 13 bases of the junction left unmatched. The CDR3 extends over 18 amino acids.

The sample holds one count of this clone. The CDR3 region has the DNA TGTGCCAGCAGTGCGGGGGCCACAGCACAGTTCTTC. It codes for CASSAGATAQFF. V gene TRBV2 combines with J gene TRBJ2-7, with D perhaps TRBD1 or TRBD2 (6 bases each). The J call may not be correct, given that the DNA end is closer to TRBJ2-1. This CDR3 region has 12 residues. Germline loops: CDR1 SNHLY, CDR2 FYNNEI.

The chain joins TRBV10-1 to TRBJ1-1; 10 positions agree with TRBD1. The CDR3 length is 20 residues. Germline values: CDR1 WNHNN, CDR2 SYGVQD (reference sequence). J lost 0 bases, V lost 1 base, and 14 bases had no gene match. The CDR3 protein is CASSEFPPPTGGEMNTEAFF. CDR3 sequence (DNA): TGCGCCAGCAGTGAGTTCCCCCCCCCGACAGGGGGCGAGATGAACACTGAAGCTTTCTTT.